Shown below are 10 T cell receptor beta chains from a single sample sequenced in a study of breast tumors, draining lymph nodes, adjacent tissues. Axillary draining lymph nodes of breast cancer patients supplied the node samples. TCRdb itself ran the multiplex PCR reads through MiXCR, one entry per CDR3 protein. The repertoire has about 230,000 distinct CDR3 sequences, about 32% of them found once; the top ten carry 1.1% to 1.5%. The sequencing input was axillary lymph node tissue. The source is a female donor with breast cancer. Some clones in this sample may be carry-over from other donors' samples.

This clonotype was observed at least ten times. V and J are TRBV3-1 and TRBJ2-5; TRBD2 aligns across 10 bases. This CDR3 is 15 amino acids long. Germline values: CDR1 LGHDT, CDR2 YNNKEL (reference sequence). V lost 4 bases to trimming and J lost 5 bases; unmatched junction nucleotides: 7. The chain's CDR3 is CASSRSSGSLETQYF. CDR3 bases: TGTGCCAGCAGCCGATCTAGCGGGAGTCTTGAGACCCAGTACTTC.

The rearrangement joins TRBV7-8 to TRBJ2-7; the match to TRBD2 covers 10 bases. V lost 4 bases to trimming and J lost 7 bases; unmatched junction nucleotides: 16. CDR3 size: 17 residues. CDR1 and CDR2 from the germline V gene are SGHVS and FQNEAQ. The CDR3 is CASSSVPLGLAVEEQYF. The CDR3 region has the DNA TGTGCCAGCAGCTCTGTGCCCCTAGGACTAGCGGTCGAGGAGCAGTACTTC.

This clonotype has at least ten counts. This chain uses TRBV20-1 with TRBJ1-6; D gene unclear. With 5 bases removed from V and 7 bases from J, the gap between germline ends came to 12 bases. The CDR3 contains 13 residues. The germline CDR1 and CDR2 sequences are DFQATT and SNEGSKA (reference sequence). The CDR3 nucleotides read TGCAGTGCTGCAGGACGGCCAAATTCACCCCTCCACTTT. Translated: CSAAGRPNSPLHF.

This clonotype has just a few counts. A much larger clone sits a single nucleotide away, making a read error possible. The chain employs TRBV20-1 and TRBJ1-5; D is possibly TRBD1 (5 bases). Trimming took off 1 base at V and 6 bases at J, with 16 bases between the two ends. The CDR3 is made up of 15 amino acids. CDR1 DFQATT and CDR2 SNEGSKA come from the germline V gene (reference sequence). CDR3 nucleotides: TGCAGTGCTAGAGGGTTAGAGGATGGGGCTCAGCCCCAGCATTTT. Protein: CSARGLEDGAQPQHF.

In this sample, this clonotype turned up many times. The J gene is TRBJ2-5, the V gene TRBV10-1, with D unclear. Germline CDR1 and CDR2: WNHNN and SYGVQD (reference sequence). This CDR3 is built from 14 residues. Trimming pared 0 bases from V and 2 bases from J, leaving 7 bases between. The CDR3 sequence: CASSESSQQETQYF. The CDR3 DNA reads TGCGCCAGCAGTGAGTCGAGTCAGCAAGAGACCCAGTACTTC.

This clonotype appeared many times. The J gene is TRBJ2-7, the V gene TRBV7-2, with 7 bases that match TRBD1. Germline V CDR1 and CDR2: SGHTA, FQGNSA. The CDR3 extends over 13 amino acids. Unmatched junction bases numbered 4, after V lost 4 bases and J lost 4 bases. DNA of the CDR3: TGTGCCAGCAGCTCCAACAGGGGTTACGAGCAGTACTTC. Residues: CASSSNRGYEQYF.

This clonotype came up many times. This chain joins TRBV5-1 and TRBJ1-5, with D perhaps TRBD1 (6 bases). The V and J ends lost 0 bases and 5 bases respectively, with 12 bases between them. The CDR3 is made up of 15 amino acids. Germline V gene data show CDR1 as SGHRS and CDR2 as YFSETQ. The CDR3 spells CASSLDGGAHQPQHF. The DNA for the CDR3 is TGCGCCAGCAGCTTGGACGGGGGGGCGCATCAGCCCCAGCATTTT.

This clonotype has a count of ten or more. For the CDR3, the DNA is TGTGCCAGCAGTTTAGTTTCGAGGCGCTACACCTTC. The encoded protein is CASSLVSRRYTF. The chain employs TRBV28 and TRBJ1-2; D remains unclear. The CDR3 spans 12 residues. V was cut by 2 bases and J by 9 bases, with 10 bases left in between. Germline V gene lookup returns CDR1 MDHEN and CDR2 SYDVKM.

This clonotype was seen ten or more times. This chain joins TRBV20-1 and TRBJ2-3, with TRBD2 identical over 8 bases. The ends lost 1 base at V and 3 bases at J; junction bases unmatched: 3. CDR1 and CDR2 from the germline V gene are DFQATT and SNEGSKA (reference sequence). The CDR3 length is 14 residues. The CDR3 reads CSARGQRGTDTQYF. CDR3 nucleotide sequence: TGCAGTGCTAGAGGACAGCGGGGGACAGATACGCAGTATTTT.

At least ten counts were recorded for this clonotype. The chain uses TRBV15 and TRBJ2-7; TRBD1 agrees at 11 bases. The CDR3 loop spans 16 amino acids. V shed 0 bases, J shed 7 bases, and the junction held 8 bases outside the gene matches. CDR1 is LNHNV, CDR2 YYDKDF, per germline (reference sequence). DNA for the CDR3: TGTGCCACCAGCAGAGATCTGGGGACAGGGGGTAAGGAGCAGTACTTC. As protein: CATSRDLGTGGKEQYF.